This TCR beta chain was documented in a study of shared clonotypes between healthy human individuals (TCRdb year 2020). About the investigation overall: The cohort included a few men and a couple of women between 18 and 49 years of age. For each donor, three plates each were used for CD4 naive and CD4 memory, two plates were used for CD8 naive, and one plate was used for CD8 memory. The study deeply sequenced blood TCR repertoires of about 5 healthy adults to estimate repertoire size and the extent of clonotype sharing between individuals. Each donor's leukapheresis produced roughly between roughly 0.9 and 8.9 billion PBMCs. To increase sequencing depth and limit assay-specific biases, TCR repertoire library preparation and sequencing were carried out by different laboratories using diverse techniques.

TCR CDR3 regions were amplified from genomic DNA by multiplex PCR using the deep immunoSEQ assay. Genomic DNA extracted from each cell subset was distributed evenly over all wells of several immunoSEQ 96-well plates, and each plate served as one replicate. For sorted subsets, around 200 ng genomic DNA, equal to 30,000 to 35,000 T cell genomes, was loaded into each replicate PCR. The purified libraries were quantified using a Qubit 3.0 fluorometer, sized with a Bioanalyzer 2100, and then quantified again using the KAPA Library Quantification kit. Every immunoSEQ 96-well plate was sequenced on a dedicated single-read 150-cycle Illumina NextSeq 550 flow cell. In the authors' own workflow: Because the immunoSEQ output held only junctional sequences and lacked quality scores, the filtering could not match the filtering applied to full-length reads. Sequences were annotated with PyIR, a Python wrapper for IgBLAST v1.9, and V/J genes and CDR3 were assigned using IMGT germline references. Reads with weak V/J assignments (E-value above 1e-6), missing CDR3, stop codons, out-of-frame junctions, or ambiguous translated residues were removed. V3J clonotypes were defined as sequences sharing an identical inferred V gene, J gene, and CDR3 amino acid sequence. Percentage overlap between repertoires was calculated by dividing the number of shared unique clonotypes by the size of the smaller repertoire. Repertoire richness was assessed with RTK rarefaction, the Chao1 estimator, and Recon v2.1 estimates of unobserved clonotypes. Generation probabilities for all TCRbeta clonotypes obtained by the gDNA method from a handful of donors were computed using OLGA. The clones in this table, taken by TCRdb from immuneACCESS, are in-frame only. Not every clone is retained; where verified, under half of the shortfall comes from an unresolved V gene, and the cause of the rest is unknown. The DNA was the basis for D and trimming; V, J and clone size are from that table. This sample comprises roughly 1 million clones, under 80% of them detected only once. The ten largest clones add up to 1.4% to 1.5% of the sample.

Details on this clone: Its antigen is currently not known. One base away there is no much larger clone; base qualities are not given.

The CDR3 has 15 amino acids, counting the end cysteine and phenylalanine. CDR3 DNA only is kept here, 45 bases in frame from base 1. The germline V gene (reference sequence) yields LNHDA for CDR1 and SQIVND for CDR2. V is pruned by 5 bases and J by 2 bases, leaving 6 bases of the junction without a gene match. Healthy HIV-negative adults with no recently reported acute infections or vaccinations were included as donors. Every donor was a Caucasian adult living in Nashville, Tennessee, USA. Magnetic negative selection was used to enrich CD4+ T cells, after which naive cells were positively selected on CD45RA and the negative fraction became the memory subset. Blood was obtained by leukapheresis, after which PBMCs were separated by Ficoll-Histopaque density gradient centrifugation and cryopreserved in liquid nitrogen vapor phase. Analytical flow cytometry was used to check the purity and quantity of every magnetically sorted T cell population. Genomic DNA was isolated from each sorted fraction and quantified by UV absorbance on a Nanodrop 2000c.

Overall study outcomes, separate from this receptor: Pairwise subsampling indicated that sequencing depth was expected to affect the degree of clonotype sharing among donors. Clonotypes shared by all four sorted-subset donors showed higher generation probabilities than non-shared clonotypes. Incomplete sequencing was indicated by rarefaction of sorted-subset datasets, despite the large sequencing depth. Larger estimated clonotype richness was generally found for naive subsets than for memory subsets. Because the study included only a small number of donors, the genetic and exposure-history diversity represented was limited. Sampling was limited to blood, and TCR repertoires in tissue likely differ from TCR repertoires in blood. Sharing across a few donors was observed for approximately 4.6% of naive CD4, over 3% of naive CD8, 2% to 2.5% of memory CD4, and less than 0.45% of memory CD8 clonotypes.

Here the chain combines TRBV19 and TRBJ2-1; TRBD2 matches 7 bases in the middle. Sequenced sample: memory CD4+ T cells sorted from blood. Reading the label with the study, this specimen's cell subset or site is: CD45RA-negative fraction. The TCR sequence derives from a man younger than 30 in good health. The base sequence is TGTGCCAGTAGTTCCGAGCGGGGCGCCTACAATGAGCAGTTCTTC. The resulting protein is CASSSERGAYNEQFF. With the rest looked up from the reference TRBV19 and TRBJ2-1 genes rather than sequenced, the full variable domain is DGGITQSPKYLFRKEGQNVTLSCEQNLNHDAMYWYRQDPGQGLRLIYYSQIVNDFQKGDIAEGYSVSREKKESFPLTVTSAQKNPTAFYLCASSSERGAYNEQFFGPGTRLTVL.